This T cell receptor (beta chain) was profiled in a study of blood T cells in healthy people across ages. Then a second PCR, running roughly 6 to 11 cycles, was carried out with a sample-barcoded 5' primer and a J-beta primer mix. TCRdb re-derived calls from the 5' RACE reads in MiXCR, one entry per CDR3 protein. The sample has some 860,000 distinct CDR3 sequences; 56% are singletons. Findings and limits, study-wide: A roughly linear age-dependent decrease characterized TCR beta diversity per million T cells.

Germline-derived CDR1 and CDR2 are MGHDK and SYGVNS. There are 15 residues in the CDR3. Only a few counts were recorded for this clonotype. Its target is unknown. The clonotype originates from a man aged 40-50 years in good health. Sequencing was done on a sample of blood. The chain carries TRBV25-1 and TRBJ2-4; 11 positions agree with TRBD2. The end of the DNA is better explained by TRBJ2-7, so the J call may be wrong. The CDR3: CASSALAGGDDEQYF. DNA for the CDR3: TGTGCCAGCAGTGCTCTAGCGGGAGGTGACGACGAGCAGTACTTC.